Detailed here is one T cell receptor (beta chain). Its target antigen remains unknown. No per-base quality is available; no much larger clone lies one base away. This record comes from a study of shared T cell receptors in the human thymus (dated by TCRdb to the early 2020s). With respect to the entire study: The study examined how self-reactive, shared T-cell receptor alpha chains are generated in the human thymus.

To prepare the library, the immunoSEQ multiplex PCR assay was applied. Here the immuneACCESS table is served through TCRdb, limited to in-frame sequences with V and J called. Missing clones are a known gap in these copies; in checked studies unresolved V genes cover under half, and the rest lacks a known reason. The sample table lists hundreds of thousands of clones, around nine tenths of them with a count of one. About 0.01% of the sample comes from the top ten. The CDR3 goes from the cysteine to the phenylalanine over 17 residues. Kept here is only the CDR3 DNA, which spans 51 bases and is read in frame from base 1. Trimming removed 6 bases from V and 5 bases from J, leaving 27 bases between the germline ends. The germline V gene specifies SGHDT as CDR1 and YYEEEE as CDR2. The data also belong to a second study, concerning human thymus T cells. The second paper states: Donors were immunologically healthy infants undergoing open corrective cardiac surgery for congenital heart defects in Finland. The thymus tissue came from surgical resects taken out during corrective cardiac surgery. Usage of V and J gene segments appeared to be biased in both the thymic and the peripheral blood repertoires. The related research found that thymic TCR repertoires overlapped highly between unrelated individuals. The study characterized TCR alpha and beta repertoires from roughly 8 infant thymus samples and a few related peripheral blood samples. Donor ages ranged from roughly 7 to 250 days, and the cohort comprised more than 5 male and two female infants. Thymocytes were freed from the tissue by mechanical means and kept at -70 degrees C as pellets of roughly 9.5-31 million cells. A QIAsymphony instrument was used to extract genomic DNA from frozen cell pellets. Using the immunoSEQ multiplex PCR assay, the TCRB and TCRAD loci were amplified from a standardized quantity of quality-controlled genomic DNA. The amplicons spanned the V(D)J region and were long enough to cover the CDR3 and allow V and J genes to be identified. The amplicons were sequenced on an Illumina platform via the commercial immunoSEQ service. Corrections for primer bias and sequencing errors followed previously described methods, while TCRAD and TCRB definitions were based on the IMGT database. The repertoires were analysed using immunoSEQ Analyzer 3.0 and VDJTools for basic statistics, V/J segment usage, diversity estimates, rarefaction and pairwise overlap. Diversity was estimated with Chao1, ChaoE, Efron-Thisted, Shannon and inverse Simpson indices, and also on datasets down-sampled to the smallest sample. Repertoire overlap used strict matching of CDR3 nucleotide sequence, V gene and J gene, with Jaccard-based multidimensional scaling clustering. Thymus samples yielded on average roughly 810,000 unique TCRB clonotypes, compared with about 80,000 from blood samples.

The sequencing input was thymocytes. This clonotype originated in a boy under three years old with a congenital heart defect. Donor details come from another sample of the same person, matched by shared clones. The receptor chain draws on TRBV5-6 and TRBJ2-7, with a weak D call of TRBD1 (7 bases match). The bases are TGTGCCAGCACCTCGATAGGGAGGTCCCAGGGGGTCAACGAGCAGTACTTC. This yields the protein CASTSIGRSQGVNEQYF.